This T cell receptor beta chain was sequenced in a study of T cells expressing NK-cell markers. For the study at large: All TCR beta repertoires analysed originated from sorted CD3+CD56+NKG2C+, CD3+CD56+NKG2C- and CD3+CD56-NKG2C+ T cells. Seven donors tested HCMV-seropositive and one tested seronegative among the eight sequenced.

A remark on this clonotype: The antigen is undetermined.

The study's findings and limits: Researchers report these clonotypes also headed the CD3+CD56-NKG2C+ fraction in a few donors.

For TCR beta, cDNA was produced by 5'RACE template switching with UMIs. Reanalyzing the 5' RACE reads, TCRdb keeps one entry per CDR3 protein, without DNA. This table holds about 460,000 distinct CDR3 sequences. CDR3 length: 14 amino acids. Germline assignment: CDR1 SGHRS and CDR2 YFSETQ. The sample taken for sequencing was blood T cells: a sorted CD56 or NKG2C T cell subset, CD4+ or CD8+ T cells, or bulk PBMC T cells (not recorded which). This chain connects TRBV5-1 to TRBJ2-5; there is no DNA to check the TCRdb D call of TRBD1. This clonotype was sampled from a woman aged 45 to 65 in good health. CDR3 sequence: CASRSMGQGRTQYF.